The T cell receptor (beta chain) described here comes from a study of beta chain features in type 1 diabetes. Findings and caveats of the study: TCRB CDR3s were moderately but significantly shorter in Type 1 diabetes patients in all four CD4+ subsets. In comparison with healthy donors, patients had naive, central memory and Treg TCRB repertoires that appeared more similar. TCRB rearrangement may or may not be influenced by HLA type; here this remained unresolved. Cells with high TCR expression could be over-represented by cDNA sequencing.

This clone was seen more than once but under ten times. Its antigen remains unknown. Investigators reverse transcribed all isolated RNA, so they sequenced expressed TCRB transcripts. Libraries were prepared by immunoSEQ multiplex PCR; TCRdb keeps only in-frame clonotypes and omits some of them. The sample shows about 620,000 clones, 15% to 17% of them seen only once. Per the germline V gene, CDR1 is SGHTA and CDR2 is FQGNSA. This CDR3 has 15 amino acids. Trimming cost V 2 bases and J 2 bases; bases outside gene matches: 6. Input material: naive CD4+ T cells from blood. The TCR comes from a man younger than 35 in good health. The chain couples TRBV7-2 to TRBJ2-7, with TRBD1 identical over 7 bases. CDR3 residues: CASSLLPDRAYEQYF. CDR3 in DNA: TGTGCCAGCAGCTTACTCCCTGACAGGGCCTACGAGCAGTACTTC.